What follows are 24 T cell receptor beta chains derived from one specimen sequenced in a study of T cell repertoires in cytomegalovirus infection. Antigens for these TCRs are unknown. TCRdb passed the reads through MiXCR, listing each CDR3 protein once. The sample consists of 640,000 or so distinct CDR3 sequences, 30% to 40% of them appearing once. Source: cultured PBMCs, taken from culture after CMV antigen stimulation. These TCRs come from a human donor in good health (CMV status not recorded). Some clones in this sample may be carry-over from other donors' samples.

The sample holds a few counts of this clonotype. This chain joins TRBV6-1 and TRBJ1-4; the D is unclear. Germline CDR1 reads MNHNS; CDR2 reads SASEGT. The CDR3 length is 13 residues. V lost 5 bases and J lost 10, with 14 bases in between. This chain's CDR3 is CASSSQPGPKLFF. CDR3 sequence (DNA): TGTGCCAGCAGTTCCCAGCCTGGGCCAAAACTGTTTTTT.

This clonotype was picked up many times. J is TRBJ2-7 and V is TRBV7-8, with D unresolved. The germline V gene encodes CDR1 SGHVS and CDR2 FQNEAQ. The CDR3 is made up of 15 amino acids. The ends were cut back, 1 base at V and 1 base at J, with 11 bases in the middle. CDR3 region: CASSLVGQSSYEQYF. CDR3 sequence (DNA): TGTGCCAGCAGCTTAGTCGGGCAGTCTTCCTACGAGCAGTACTTC.

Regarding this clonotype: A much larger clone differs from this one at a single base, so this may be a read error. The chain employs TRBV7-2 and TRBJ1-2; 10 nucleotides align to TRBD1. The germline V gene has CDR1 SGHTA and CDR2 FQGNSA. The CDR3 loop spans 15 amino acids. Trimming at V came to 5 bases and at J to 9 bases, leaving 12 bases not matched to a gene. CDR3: CASSLGPSGQGSYTF. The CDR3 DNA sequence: TGTGCCAGCAGCCTTGGGCCGTCGGGACAGGGGAGCTACACCTTC. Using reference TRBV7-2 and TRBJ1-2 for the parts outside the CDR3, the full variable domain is GAGVSQSPSNKVTEKGKDVELRCDPISGHTALYWYRQSLGQGLEFLIYFQGNSAPDKSGLPSDRFSAERTGGSVSTLTIQRTQQEDSAVYLCASSLGPSGQGSYTFGSGTRLTVV.

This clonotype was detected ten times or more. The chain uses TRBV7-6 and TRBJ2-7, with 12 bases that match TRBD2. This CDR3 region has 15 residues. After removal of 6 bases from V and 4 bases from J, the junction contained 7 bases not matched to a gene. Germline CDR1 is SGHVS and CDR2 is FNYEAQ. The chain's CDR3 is CASRLRLAGGYEQYF. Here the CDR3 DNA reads TGTGCCAGCAGATTAAGGCTAGCGGGAGGGTACGAGCAGTACTTC.

This CDR3 is CASLTKDYGYTF. The CDR3 DNA sequence: TGTGCCAGCCTGACAAAGGACTATGGCTACACCTTC. J is TRBJ1-2 and V is TRBV6-6; D remains unclear. The V gene's germline CDR1 is MNHNY and CDR2 SVGAGI (reference sequence). The germline V and J ends were trimmed by 8 bases and 3 bases, with 10 bases remaining between them. The CDR3 length is 12 residues.

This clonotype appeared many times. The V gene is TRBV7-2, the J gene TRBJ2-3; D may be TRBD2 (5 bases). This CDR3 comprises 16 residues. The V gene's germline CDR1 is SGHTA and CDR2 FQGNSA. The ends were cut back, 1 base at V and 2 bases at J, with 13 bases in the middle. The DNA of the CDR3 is TGTGCCAGCAGCTTAGACCCCGGACTTAACACAGATACGCAGTATTTT. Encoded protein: CASSLDPGLNTDTQYF.

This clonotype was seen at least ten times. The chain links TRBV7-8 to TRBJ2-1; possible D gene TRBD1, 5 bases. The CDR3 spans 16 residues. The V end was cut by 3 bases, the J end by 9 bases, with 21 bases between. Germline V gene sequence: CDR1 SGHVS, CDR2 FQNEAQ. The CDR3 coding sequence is TGTGCCAGCAGCTTTGAATTAGGGGTCCAACCGCTTGAGCAGTTCTTC. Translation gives CASSFELGVQPLEQFF. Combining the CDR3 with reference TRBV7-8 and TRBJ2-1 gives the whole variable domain GAGVSQSPRYKVAKRGQDVALRCDPISGHVSLFWYQQALGQGPEFLTYFQNEAQLDKSGLPSDRFFAERPEGSVSTLKIQRTQQEDSAVYLCASSFELGVQPLEQFFGPGTRLTVL.

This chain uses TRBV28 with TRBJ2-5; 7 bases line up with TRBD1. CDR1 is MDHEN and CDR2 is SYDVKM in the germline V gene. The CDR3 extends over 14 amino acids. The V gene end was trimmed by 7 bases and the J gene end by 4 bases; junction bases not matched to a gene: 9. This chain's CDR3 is CASTLRGGIETQYF. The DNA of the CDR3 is TGTGCCAGCACCCTTCGAGGGGGCATAGAGACCCAGTACTTC.

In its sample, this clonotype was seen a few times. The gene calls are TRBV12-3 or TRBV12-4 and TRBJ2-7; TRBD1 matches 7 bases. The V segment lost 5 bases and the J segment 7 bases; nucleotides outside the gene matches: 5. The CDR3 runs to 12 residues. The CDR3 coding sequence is TGTGCCAGCAGTCCCGGACAGGCAGAGCAGTACTTC. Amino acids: CASSPGQAEQYF.

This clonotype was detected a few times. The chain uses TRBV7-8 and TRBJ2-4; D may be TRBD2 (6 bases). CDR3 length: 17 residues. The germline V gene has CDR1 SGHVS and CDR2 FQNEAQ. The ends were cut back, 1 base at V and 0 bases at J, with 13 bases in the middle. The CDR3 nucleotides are TGTGCCAGCAGCTTAGGAGGAGGGGTGGTAGCCAAAAACATTCAGTACTTC. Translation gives CASSLGGGVVAKNIQYF.

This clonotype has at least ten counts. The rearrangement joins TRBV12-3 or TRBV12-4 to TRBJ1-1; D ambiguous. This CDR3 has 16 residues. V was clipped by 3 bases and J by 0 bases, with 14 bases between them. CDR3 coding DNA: TGTGCCAGCAGTTTTTATTTTCCAGGCCTGAACACTGAAGCTTTCTTT. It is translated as CASSFYFPGLNTEAFF.

CDR3 loop: CASSIAGVSEAFF. CDR3 nucleotides: TGTGCCAGTAGTATAGCCGGGGTCTCTGAAGCTTTCTTT. The chain joins TRBV19 to TRBJ1-1; D remains unclear. Looked up from germline, CDR1 is LNHDA and CDR2 is SQIVND (reference sequence). Trimming removed 1 base from V and 6 bases from J, with 9 bases in between. The length of the CDR3 is 13 residues.

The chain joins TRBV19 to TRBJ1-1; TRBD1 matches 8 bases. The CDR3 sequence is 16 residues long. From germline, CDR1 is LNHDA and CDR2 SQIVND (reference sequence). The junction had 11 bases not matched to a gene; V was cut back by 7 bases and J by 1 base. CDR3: CASNGPPDRANTEAFF. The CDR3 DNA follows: TGTGCCAGTAATGGGCCACCGGACAGGGCGAACACTGAAGCTTTCTTT.

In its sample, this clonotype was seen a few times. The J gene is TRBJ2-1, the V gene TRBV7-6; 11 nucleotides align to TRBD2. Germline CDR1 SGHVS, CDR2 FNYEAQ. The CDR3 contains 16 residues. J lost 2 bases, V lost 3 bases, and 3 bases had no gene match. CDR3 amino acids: CASSFSGRGAYNEQFF. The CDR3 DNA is TGTGCCAGCAGCTTTAGCGGGAGGGGAGCCTACAATGAGCAGTTCTTC.

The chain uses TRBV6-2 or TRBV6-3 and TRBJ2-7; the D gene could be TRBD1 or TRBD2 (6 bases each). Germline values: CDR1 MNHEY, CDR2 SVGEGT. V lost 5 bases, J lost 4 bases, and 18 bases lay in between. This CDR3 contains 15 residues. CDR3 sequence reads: CASSTGFGGAYEQYF. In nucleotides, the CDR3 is TGTGCCAGCAGTACCGGGTTCGGGGGCGCGTACGAGCAGTACTTC.

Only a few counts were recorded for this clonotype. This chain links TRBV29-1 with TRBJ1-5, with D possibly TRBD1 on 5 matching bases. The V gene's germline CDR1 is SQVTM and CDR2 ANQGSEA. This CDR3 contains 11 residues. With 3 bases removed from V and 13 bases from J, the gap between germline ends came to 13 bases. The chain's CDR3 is CSVEEGMGQHF. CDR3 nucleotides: TGCAGCGTTGAGGAGGGGATGGGACAGCATTTT.

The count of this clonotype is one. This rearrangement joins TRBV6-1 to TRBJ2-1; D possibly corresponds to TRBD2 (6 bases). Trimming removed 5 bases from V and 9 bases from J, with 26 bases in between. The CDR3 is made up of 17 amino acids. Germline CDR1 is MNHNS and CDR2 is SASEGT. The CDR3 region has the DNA TGTGCCAGCAGTACGCCCCTGAGACTAGTGGGGATTGGTGAGCAGTTCTTC. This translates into CASSTPLRLVGIGEQFF.

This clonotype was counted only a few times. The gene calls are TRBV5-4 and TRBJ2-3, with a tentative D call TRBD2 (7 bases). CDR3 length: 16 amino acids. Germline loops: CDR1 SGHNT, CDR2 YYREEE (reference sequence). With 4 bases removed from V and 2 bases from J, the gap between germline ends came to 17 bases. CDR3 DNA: TGTGCCAGCAGCCCGGGAGGAGGGGGTTACACAGATACGCAGTATTTT. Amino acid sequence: CASSPGGGGYTDTQYF.

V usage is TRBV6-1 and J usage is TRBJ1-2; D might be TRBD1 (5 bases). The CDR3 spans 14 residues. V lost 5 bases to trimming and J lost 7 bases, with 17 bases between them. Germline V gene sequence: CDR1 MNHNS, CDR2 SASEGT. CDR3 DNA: TGTGCCAGCAGTCTGGGAGGGGAATATAGTGGCTACACCTTC. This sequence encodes CASSLGGEYSGYTF.

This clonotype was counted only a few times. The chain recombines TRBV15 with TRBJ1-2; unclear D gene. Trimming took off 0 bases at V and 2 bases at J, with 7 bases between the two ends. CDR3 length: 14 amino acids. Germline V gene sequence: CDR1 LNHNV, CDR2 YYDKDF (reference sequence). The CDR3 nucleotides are TGTGCCACCAGCAGAGATCGCGGGAACTATGGCTACACCTTC. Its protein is CATSRDRGNYGYTF.

CDR3 coding DNA: TGTGCCAGCAGTGAGCAGAGTTACACTGAAGCTTTCTTT. This translates into CASSEQSYTEAFF. The gene calls are TRBV2 and TRBJ1-1; D remains unclear. Germline V gene data show CDR1 as SNHLY and CDR2 as FYNNEI. Trimming pared 3 bases from V and 3 bases from J, leaving 8 bases between. This CDR3 is 13 amino acids long.

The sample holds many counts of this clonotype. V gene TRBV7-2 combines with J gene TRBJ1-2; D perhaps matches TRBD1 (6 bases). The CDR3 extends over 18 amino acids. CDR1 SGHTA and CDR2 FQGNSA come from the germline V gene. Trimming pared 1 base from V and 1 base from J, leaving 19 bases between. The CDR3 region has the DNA TGTGCCAGCAGCTTAGAGTTTAGTTCGGACAGCTTTAACTATGGCTACACCTTC. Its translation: CASSLEFSSDSFNYGYTF.

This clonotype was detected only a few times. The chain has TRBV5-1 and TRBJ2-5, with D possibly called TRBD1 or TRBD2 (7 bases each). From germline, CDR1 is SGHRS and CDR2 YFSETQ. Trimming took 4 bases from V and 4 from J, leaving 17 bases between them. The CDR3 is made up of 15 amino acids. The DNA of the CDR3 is TGCGCCAGCAGCGCCCAGGGGGGGGCCAGAGAGACCCAGTACTTC. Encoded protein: CASSAQGGARETQYF.

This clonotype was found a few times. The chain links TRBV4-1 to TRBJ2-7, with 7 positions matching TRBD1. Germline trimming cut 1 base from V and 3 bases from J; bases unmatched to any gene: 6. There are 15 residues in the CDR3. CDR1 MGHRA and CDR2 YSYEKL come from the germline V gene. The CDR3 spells CASSQVPGQNYEQYF. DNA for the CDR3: TGCGCCAGCAGCCAAGTACCGGGACAGAACTACGAGCAGTACTTC.